This T cell receptor beta chain comes out of a study of vaccination effects on CD4 cells after COVID-19. On the study more broadly: Either the BNT162b2 or mRNA-1273 vaccine was given to participants in two doses. Overall study results and limits: Both infection-induced and vaccine-induced clones contracted markedly at late post-vaccination timepoints.

Antigen-specific CD4+ T cells were expanded (with viral peptide pools) by the ViraFEST assay ahead of sequencing. Subsequent to a culture period of approximately 11 days, CD4+ T cells were isolated. The vaccine recipients had no prior SARS-CoV-2 infection, with negative nucleocapsid antibodies. It was on days 3 and 7 that half the medium was replaced with IL-2 medium. TCRdb's table, derived via immunoSEQ multiplex PCR, lists solely in-frame clones and lacks some. Of some 41,000 clones in the sample, around 78% were seen once. The CDR3 length is 13 residues. Trimming pared 1 base from V and 7 bases from J, leaving 10 bases between. CDR1 and CDR2 (germline): LNHNV, YYDKDF (reference sequence). In this sample, this clone turned up a few times. Its antigen remains unknown.

This sequence was found in a human donor who received a COVID-19 vaccine. The sequences come from CD4+ T cells from PBMCs cultured with SARS-CoV-2 spike peptides, collected before COVID-19 vaccination. V usage is TRBV15 and J usage is TRBJ1-1; D ambiguous. The CDR3 bases are TGTGCCACCAGCAGAGCATACGTGGTTGAAGCTTTCTTT. It yields the protein CATSRAYVVEAFF.